The 2 T cell receptor beta chains reported below all come from one sample, sequenced in a study of blood T cell repertoires in COVID-19. The assay was immunoSEQ multiplex PCR, and TCRdb's table has in-frame clones only and misses some. The sample has approximately 210,000 clones; around 88% are singletons. The source material was peripheral blood. The receptors originated from a woman between 50 and 59 years old with acute or convalescent COVID-19.

The chain links TRBV10-3 to TRBJ2-1, with 8 bases that match TRBD2. Trimming at V came to 9 bases and at J to 9 bases, leaving 13 bases not matched to a gene. The CDR3 runs 14 residues. Per the germline V gene, CDR1 is ENHRY and CDR2 is SYGVKD. The DNA of the CDR3 is TGTGCCATGTCTTATAGCGGGAAGGCAGGTGAGCAGTTCTTC. Translated, it gives CAMSYSGKAGEQFF.

The rearrangement links TRBV28 to TRBJ2-7; D perhaps matches TRBD1 (6 bases). This CDR3 contains 16 residues. The V gene lost 6 bases and the J gene lost 1 base, with 19 bases spanning the gap. Germline V gives CDR1 MDHEN, CDR2 SYDVKM. Here the CDR3 DNA reads TGTGCCAGCAGCAAGAAACTCAGGACAGAATCCTACGAGCAGTACTTC. It yields the protein CASSKKLRTESYEQYF.